The sequence of this T cell receptor (beta chain) was determined in a study of OX40 agonist ivuxolimab in advanced cancers. TCRdb keeps only in-frame clones here, not all; method: immunoSEQ multiplex PCR. Seen here are approximately 24,000 clones, 84% observed once, and the top ten hold 15% to 20%. Trimming at V came to 4 bases and at J to 0 bases, leaving 2 bases not matched to a gene. Per germline, CDR1 MNHEY and CDR2 SVGAGI. CDR3 length: 14 residues. Material: CD4+ or CD8+ T cells sorted from blood, obtained in a trial of the OX40 agonist ivuxolimab. The chain carries TRBV6-5 and TRBJ2-5; TRBD1 aligns across 7 bases. The receptor was isolated from an adult with an advanced solid tumor such as melanoma, head and neck, liver or kidney cancer. CDR3 sequence reads: CASSSGQHQETQYF. The CDR3 DNA reads as TGTGCCAGCAGTTCGGGACAGCACCAAGAGACCCAGTACTTC.